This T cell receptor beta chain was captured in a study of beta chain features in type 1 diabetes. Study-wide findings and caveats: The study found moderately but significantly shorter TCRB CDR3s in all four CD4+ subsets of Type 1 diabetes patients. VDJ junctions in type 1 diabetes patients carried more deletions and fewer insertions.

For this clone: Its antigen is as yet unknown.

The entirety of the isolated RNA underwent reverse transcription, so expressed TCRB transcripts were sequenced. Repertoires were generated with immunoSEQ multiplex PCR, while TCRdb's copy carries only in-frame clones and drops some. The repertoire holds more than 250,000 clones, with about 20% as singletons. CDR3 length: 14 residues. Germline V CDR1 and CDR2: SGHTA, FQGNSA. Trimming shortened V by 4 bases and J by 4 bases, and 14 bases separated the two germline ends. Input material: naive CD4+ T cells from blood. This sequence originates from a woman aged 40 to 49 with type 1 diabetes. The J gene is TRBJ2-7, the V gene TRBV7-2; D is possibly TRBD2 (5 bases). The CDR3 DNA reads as TGTGCCAGCAGCTCGAGTCAAGGCGGGTACGAGCAGTACTTC. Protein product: CASSSSQGGYEQYF.